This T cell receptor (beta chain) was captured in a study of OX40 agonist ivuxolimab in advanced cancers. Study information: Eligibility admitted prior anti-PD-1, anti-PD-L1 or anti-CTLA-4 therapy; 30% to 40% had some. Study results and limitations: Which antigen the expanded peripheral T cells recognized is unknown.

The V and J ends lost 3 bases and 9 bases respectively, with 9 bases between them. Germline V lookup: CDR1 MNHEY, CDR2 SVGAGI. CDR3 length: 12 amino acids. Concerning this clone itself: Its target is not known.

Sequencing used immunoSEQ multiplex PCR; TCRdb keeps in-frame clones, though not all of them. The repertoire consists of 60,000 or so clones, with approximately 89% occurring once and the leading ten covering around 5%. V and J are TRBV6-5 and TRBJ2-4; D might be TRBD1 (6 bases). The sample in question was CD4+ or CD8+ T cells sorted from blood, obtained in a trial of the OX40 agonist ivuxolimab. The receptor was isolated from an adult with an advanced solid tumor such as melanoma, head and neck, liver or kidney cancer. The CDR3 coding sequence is TGTGCCAGCAGTTATAGAGGGGGCATTCAGTACTTC. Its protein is CASSYRGGIQYF.